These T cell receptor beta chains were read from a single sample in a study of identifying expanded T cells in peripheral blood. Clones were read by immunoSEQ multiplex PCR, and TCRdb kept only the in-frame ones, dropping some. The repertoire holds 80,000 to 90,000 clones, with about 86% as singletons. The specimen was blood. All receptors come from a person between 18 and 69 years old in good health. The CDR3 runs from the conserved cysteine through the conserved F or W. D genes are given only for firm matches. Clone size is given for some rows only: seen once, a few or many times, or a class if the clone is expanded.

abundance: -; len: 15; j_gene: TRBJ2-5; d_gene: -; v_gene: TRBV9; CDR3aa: CASSPPRGGGETQYF; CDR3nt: TGTGCCAGCAGCCCCCCACGGGGTGGCGGAGAGACCCAGTACTTC
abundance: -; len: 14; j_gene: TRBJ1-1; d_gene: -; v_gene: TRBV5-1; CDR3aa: CASSLYGGGTEAFF; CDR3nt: TGCGCCAGCAGCTTGTATGGGGGAGGCACTGAAGCTTTCTTT
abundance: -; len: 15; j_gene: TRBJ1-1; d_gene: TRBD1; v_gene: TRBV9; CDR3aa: CASSVGDRLNTEAFF; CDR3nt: TGTGCCAGCAGCGTAGGGGACAGATTGAACACTGAAGCTTTCTTT
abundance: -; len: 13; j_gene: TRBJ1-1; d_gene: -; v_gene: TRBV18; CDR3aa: CASSPTQNTEAFF; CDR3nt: TGTGCCAGCTCACCTACCCAGAACACTGAAGCTTTCTTT
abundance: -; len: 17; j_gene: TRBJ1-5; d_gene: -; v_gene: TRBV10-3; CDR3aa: CAISEEYNARGDQPQHF; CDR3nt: TGTGCCATCAGTGAGGAGTACAACGCGCGGGGCGATCAGCCCCAGCATTTT
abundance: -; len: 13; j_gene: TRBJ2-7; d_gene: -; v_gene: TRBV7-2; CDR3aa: CASSRDFGYEQYF; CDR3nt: TGTGCCAGCAGCCGGGACTTCGGCTACGAGCAGTACTTC
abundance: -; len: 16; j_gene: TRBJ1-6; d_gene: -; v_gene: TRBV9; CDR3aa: CASSARGLLLNSPLHF; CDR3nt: TGTGCCAGCAGCGCCCGGGGACTGCTTCTTAATTCACCCCTCCACTTT
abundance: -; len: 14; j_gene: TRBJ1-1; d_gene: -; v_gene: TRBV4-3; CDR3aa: CASSQSGARTEAFF; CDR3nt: TGCGCCAGCAGCCAATCAGGGGCGAGGACTGAAGCTTTCTTT
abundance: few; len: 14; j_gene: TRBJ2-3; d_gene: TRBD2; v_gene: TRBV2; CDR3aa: CASSVSGGSDTQYF; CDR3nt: TGTGCCAGCAGTGTTAGCGGGGGGAGTGATACGCAGTATTTT
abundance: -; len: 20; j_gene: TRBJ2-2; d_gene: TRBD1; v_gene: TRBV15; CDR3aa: CATSRPLFSDRGANTGELFF; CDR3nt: TGTGCCACCAGCAGACCACTATTCTCGGACAGGGGCGCGAACACCGGGGAGCTGTTTTTT
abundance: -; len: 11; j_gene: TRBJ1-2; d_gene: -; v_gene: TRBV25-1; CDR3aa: CASSVGYGYTF; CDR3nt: TGTGCCAGCAGTGTCGGCTATGGCTACACCTTC
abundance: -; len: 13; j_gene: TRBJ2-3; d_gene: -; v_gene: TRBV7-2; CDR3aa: CASSSRDQLIKYF; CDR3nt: TGTGCCAGCAGCTCCCGGGACCAACTCATCAAGTATTTT
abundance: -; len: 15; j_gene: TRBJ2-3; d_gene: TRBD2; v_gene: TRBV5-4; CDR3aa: CASSWTSGGTDTQYF; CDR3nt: TGTGCCAGCAGTTGGACTAGCGGGGGCACAGATACGCAGTATTTT
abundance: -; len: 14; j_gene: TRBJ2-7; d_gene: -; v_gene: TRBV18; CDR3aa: CASSPQEGGYEQYF; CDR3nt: TGTGCCAGCTCACCTCAAGAAGGGGGCTACGAGCAGTACTTC
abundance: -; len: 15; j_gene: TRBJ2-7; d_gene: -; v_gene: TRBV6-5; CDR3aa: CASSLTGISGHEQYF; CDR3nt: TGTGCCAGCAGTTTGACCGGGATCAGTGGTCACGAGCAGTACTTC
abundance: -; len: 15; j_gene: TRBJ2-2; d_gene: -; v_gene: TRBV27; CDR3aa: CASSLSGATTGELFF; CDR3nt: TGTGCCAGCAGTTTATCCGGCGCTACCACCGGGGAGCTGTTTTTT
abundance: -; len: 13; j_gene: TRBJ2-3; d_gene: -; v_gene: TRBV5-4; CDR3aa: CASSRDSTDTQYF; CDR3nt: TGTGCCAGCAGCCGGGACAGCACAGATACGCAGTATTTT
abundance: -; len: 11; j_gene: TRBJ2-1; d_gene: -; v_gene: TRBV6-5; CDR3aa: CASSPSHEQFF; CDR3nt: TGTGCCAGCAGTCCTAGCCATGAGCAGTTCTTC
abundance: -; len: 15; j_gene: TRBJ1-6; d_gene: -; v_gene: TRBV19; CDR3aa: CASTLFISYNSPLHF; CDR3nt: TGTGCCAGTACCCTCTTCATCAGCTATAATTCACCCCTCCACTTT
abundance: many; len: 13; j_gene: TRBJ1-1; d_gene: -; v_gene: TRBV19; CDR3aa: CASSRQVDTEAFF; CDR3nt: TGTGCCAGCTCGAGACAGGTTGACACTGAAGCTTTCTTT
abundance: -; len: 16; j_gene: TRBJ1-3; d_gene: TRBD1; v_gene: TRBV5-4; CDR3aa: CASSYPPGQGRDTIYF; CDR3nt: TGTGCCAGCAGCTATCCTCCGGGACAGGGAAGAGACACCATATATTTT
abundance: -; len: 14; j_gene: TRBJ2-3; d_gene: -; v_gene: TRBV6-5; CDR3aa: CASRWQRFTDTQYF; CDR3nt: TGTGCCAGCCGCTGGCAGCGATTCACAGATACGCAGTATTTT
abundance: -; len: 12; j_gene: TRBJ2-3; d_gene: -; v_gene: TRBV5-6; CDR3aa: CASSSGTDTQYF; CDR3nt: TGTGCCAGCAGCTCTGGGACAGATACGCAGTATTTT
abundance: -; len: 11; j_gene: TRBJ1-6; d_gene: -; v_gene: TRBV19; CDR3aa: CASSLGLALHF; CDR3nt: TGTGCCAGTAGTTTAGGACTCGCCCTCCACTTT
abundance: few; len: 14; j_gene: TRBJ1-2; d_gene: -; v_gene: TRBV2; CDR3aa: CATPLTPRQRGYTF; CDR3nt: TGTGCCACACCCCTAACCCCCCGACAGAGAGGCTACACCTTC
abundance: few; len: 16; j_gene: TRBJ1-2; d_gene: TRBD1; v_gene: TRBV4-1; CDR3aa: CASSWGQLSQGTGYTF; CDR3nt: TGCGCCAGCAGCTGGGGACAGCTCAGCCAGGGGACTGGCTACACCTTC
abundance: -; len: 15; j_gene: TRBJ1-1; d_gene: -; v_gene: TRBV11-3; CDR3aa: CASSLVGQLNTEAFF; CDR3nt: TGTGCCAGCAGCTTAGTGGGTCAGCTGAACACTGAAGCTTTCTTT